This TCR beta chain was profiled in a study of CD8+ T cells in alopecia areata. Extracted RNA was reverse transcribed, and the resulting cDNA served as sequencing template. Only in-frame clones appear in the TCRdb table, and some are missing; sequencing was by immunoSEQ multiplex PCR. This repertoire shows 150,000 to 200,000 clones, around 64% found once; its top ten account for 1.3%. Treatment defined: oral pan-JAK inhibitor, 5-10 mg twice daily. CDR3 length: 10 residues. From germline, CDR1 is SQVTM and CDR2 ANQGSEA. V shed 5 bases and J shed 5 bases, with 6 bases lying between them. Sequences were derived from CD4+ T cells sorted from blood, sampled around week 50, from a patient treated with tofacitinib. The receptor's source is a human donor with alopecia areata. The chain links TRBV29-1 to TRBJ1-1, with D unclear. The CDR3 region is CSVQWTEAFF. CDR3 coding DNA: TGCAGCGTTCAATGGACTGAAGCTTTCTTT.